This entry lists 8 T cell receptor beta chains sequenced from one sample in a study of shared clonotypes between healthy human individuals (dated by TCRdb to between 2020 and 2021). Library creation used the immunoSEQ multiplex PCR assay. Here the immuneACCESS table is served through TCRdb, limited to in-frame sequences with V and J called. Missing clones are a known gap in these copies; in checked studies unresolved V genes cover under half, and the rest lacks a known reason. This sample has around 2.5 million clones in its table, and 80% to 95% of those were observed once. The top ten clonotypes cover approximately 0.36% of the sample. The sample comprised naive CD4+ T cells from PBMCs. This specimen's cell subset or site label, interpreted: CD45RA+ positively selected. Receptors were obtained from a man aged 18 to 29 in good health. Some clones in this sample may be carry-over from other donors' samples.

As regards this clone: Other nucleotide sequences in the sample specify the same CDR3. The chain couples TRBV7-9 to TRBJ2-3, with 9 bases lining up with TRBD2. With V trimmed by 3 bases and J by 3 bases, 1 base remained unmatched. This CDR3 is 14 amino acids long. Per germline, CDR1 SEHNR and CDR2 FQNEAQ (reference sequence). The DNA for the CDR3 is TGTGCCAGCAGCTTTAGCGGGAGTACAGATACGCAGTATTTT. This encodes CASSFSGSTDTQYF.

This chain links TRBV7-9 with TRBJ2-7; TRBD2 is a possible D gene (6 bases). Trimming stripped 1 base from V and 0 bases from J, with 10 bases between. Germline CDR1 SEHNR, CDR2 FQNEAQ (reference sequence). The CDR3 sequence is 15 residues long. CDR3 amino acids: CASSLGGTPSYEQYF. For the CDR3, the DNA is TGTGCCAGCAGCTTAGGGGGGACTCCCTCCTACGAGCAGTACTTC.

This chain connects TRBV7-4 to TRBJ2-7; tentatively, D is TRBD1 (5 bases). Per the germline V gene, CDR1 is SGHVT and CDR2 is SQSDAQ. This CDR3 is 15 amino acids long. The germline V and J ends were trimmed by 6 bases and 0 bases, with 15 bases remaining between them. DNA of the CDR3: TGTGCCAGCAGACCCCTGGGGCCAGGCTCCTACGAGCAGTACTTC. It encodes CASRPLGPGSYEQYF.

Comment on this clone: The sample contains more than one DNA sequence encoding this CDR3. The chain is built from TRBV2 and TRBJ2-5, with D hard to call. Deletions cut 11 bases from V and 2 bases from J, with 12 bases between. CDR1 and CDR2 (germline): SNHLY, FYNNEI. CDR3 length: 12 amino acids. As DNA, the CDR3 is TGTGCCTCTTCTACGTCGCAAGAGACCCAGTACTTC. Its translation: CASSTSQETQYF.

The chain is built from TRBV7-5 and TRBJ2-2; the D call in the table, TRBD2, was not verified against the DNA. TRBV7-5 constitutes a pseudogene. This CDR3 region has 15 residues. The CDR3 loop reads CVRSLVSGATGELFF. DNA of the CDR3: TGTGTCAGAAGCTTAGTTAGCGGAGCCACCGGGGAGCTGTTTTTT.

V usage is TRBV11-2 and J usage is TRBJ2-7; TRBD1 matches 7 bases. Germline CDR1 is SGHAT and CDR2 is FQNNGV. Trimming took 4 bases from V and 3 from J; bases not matched to a gene: 12. The CDR3 has 16 residues. Here the CDR3 DNA reads TGTGCCAGCAGCTCAACTTACAGGGGCTCCGACTACGAGCAGTACTTC. It codes for CASSSTYRGSDYEQYF.

This rearrangement joins TRBV2 to TRBJ2-3, with D perhaps matching TRBD2 (5 bases). This CDR3 is 13 amino acids long. Germline values: CDR1 SNHLY, CDR2 FYNNEI. The V end was cut by 6 bases, the J end by 2 bases, with 9 bases between. The CDR3 coding sequence is TGTGCCAGCAGGGACGGGATCACAGATACGCAGTATTTT. Translation: CASRDGITDTQYF.

V usage is TRBV7-2 and J usage is TRBJ1-1; D unresolved. Germline V gene data show CDR1 as SGHTA and CDR2 as FQGNSA. The CDR3 contains 14 residues. Trimming took 6 bases from V and 0 from J, leaving 11 bases between them. The CDR3 DNA reads TGTGCCAGCAGGGAGGGCCCCCTGAACACTGAAGCTTTCTTT. Amino acids: CASREGPLNTEAFF.